These T cell receptor beta chains were read from a single sample in a study of T cells in Graves' hyperthyroidism and ophthalmopathy. Using its own MiXCR run on the multiplex PCR reads, TCRdb lists one record per CDR3 protein. The sample contains about 210,000 distinct CDR3 sequences, approximately 17% of which appear only once. The sequenced sample consisted of blood. The receptors originated from a man aged 45-60 years with Graves' hyperthyroidism. CDR3s include the opening cysteine and the closing phenylalanine or tryptophan. The order of the fields is J gene, clone size, D gene, V gene, CDR3 DNA, CDR3 protein. A D gene is named only where the DNA matches it firmly. The size field is filled for only some rows; it gives once, few, many or a size class.

j_gene: TRBJ1-6; abundance: few; d_gene: .; v_gene: TRBV7-9; CDR3nt: TGTGCCAGCAGCTCCCGGAGGATTGGTAATTCACCCCTCCACTTT; CDR3aa: CASSSRRIGNSPLHF
j_gene: TRBJ2-2; abundance: many; d_gene: .; v_gene: TRBV7-2; CDR3nt: TGTGCCAGCACCCTACTCAGCGGCCAGATCACCGGGGAGCTGTTTTTT; CDR3aa: CASTLLSGQITGELFF
j_gene: TRBJ2-2; abundance: .; d_gene: TRBD2; v_gene: TRBV20-1; CDR3nt: TGCAGTGCTTACAGGGGGGTGCTAGCGGGAGGGGCTACCGGGGAGCTGTTTTTT; CDR3aa: CSAYRGVLAGGATGELFF
j_gene: TRBJ1-5; abundance: few; d_gene: .; v_gene: TRBV6-1; CDR3nt: TGTGCCAGCGGGGGGTTGGGTCAGCCCCAGCATTTT; CDR3aa: CASGGLGQPQHF
j_gene: TRBJ2-2; abundance: .; d_gene: .; v_gene: TRBV7-3; CDR3nt: TGTGCCAGCAGCCCGAGGGGAGCGTCGAACACCGGGGAGCTGTTTTTT; CDR3aa: CASSPRGASNTGELFF
j_gene: TRBJ2-7; abundance: .; d_gene: .; v_gene: TRBV12-5; CDR3nt: TGTGCTAGTGGTTTTGACACAAGTCCTGCCTACGAGCAGTACTTC; CDR3aa: CASGFDTSPAYEQYF
j_gene: TRBJ2-1; abundance: few; d_gene: TRBD2; v_gene: TRBV9; CDR3nt: TGTGCCAGCAGCGTGGGGCGGGAGAGGGAGCAGTTCTTC; CDR3aa: CASSVGREREQFF
j_gene: TRBJ1-2; abundance: once; d_gene: TRBD1; v_gene: TRBV29-1; CDR3nt: TGCAGCGCCCCACCATCAGGGACAGGGGAAAAATGGTCCGATGGCTACACCTTC; CDR3aa: CSAPPSGTGEKWSDGYTF
j_gene: TRBJ2-3; abundance: many; d_gene: .; v_gene: TRBV28; CDR3nt: TGTGCCATGTCCAGGGGTTCTAGCACAGATACGCAGTATTTT; CDR3aa: CAMSRGSSTDTQYF
j_gene: TRBJ2-3; abundance: few; d_gene: .; v_gene: TRBV4-1; CDR3nt: TGCGCCAGCAGCCAAGATCCGGGAACGAGGGGCACAGATACGCAGTATTTT; CDR3aa: CASSQDPGTRGTDTQYF
j_gene: TRBJ1-5; abundance: few; d_gene: .; v_gene: TRBV20-1; CDR3nt: TGCAGTGGAACCGGAGGGAATCAGCCCCAGCATTTT; CDR3aa: CSGTGGNQPQHF
j_gene: TRBJ1-1; abundance: many; d_gene: .; v_gene: TRBV2; CDR3nt: TGTGCCAGCAGTGAGGATACTGAAGCTTTCTTT; CDR3aa: CASSEDTEAFF
j_gene: TRBJ1-5; abundance: many; d_gene: TRBD1; v_gene: TRBV10-1; CDR3nt: TGCGCCAGCAGTGACGGGACAGCGGGCAATCAGCCCCAGCATTTT; CDR3aa: CASSDGTAGNQPQHF
j_gene: TRBJ2-5; abundance: .; d_gene: .; v_gene: TRBV11-2; CDR3nt: TGTGCCAGTAGTACAGAGGGGGGGCAAGAGACCCAGTACTTC; CDR3aa: CASSTEGGQETQYF
j_gene: TRBJ2-7; abundance: .; d_gene: TRBD2; v_gene: TRBV4-1; CDR3nt: TGCGCCAGCAGCCTCCCCGGGCGGGAGAAAACCTACGAGCAGTACTTC; CDR3aa: CASSLPGREKTYEQYF
j_gene: TRBJ1-5; abundance: .; d_gene: .; v_gene: TRBV18; CDR3nt: TGTGCCAGCTCACCAGTAGTGGATCAGCCCCAGCATTTT; CDR3aa: CASSPVVDQPQHF
j_gene: TRBJ2-2; abundance: many; d_gene: .; v_gene: TRBV15; CDR3nt: TGTGCCACCAGCAGAGATTGGGAAGTCACCGGGGAGCTGTTTTTT; CDR3aa: CATSRDWEVTGELFF
j_gene: TRBJ1-5; abundance: many; d_gene: .; v_gene: TRBV28; CDR3nt: TGTGCCAGCAGTGGCCACCAGGGGACCCAGCCCCAGCATTTT; CDR3aa: CASSGHQGTQPQHF
j_gene: TRBJ2-7; abundance: many; d_gene: TRBD1; v_gene: TRBV12-3/TRBV12-4; CDR3nt: TGTGCCAGCAGCCGGGACAGCTTCGAGCAGTACTTC; CDR3aa: CASSRDSFEQYF
j_gene: TRBJ2-3; abundance: many; d_gene: .; v_gene: TRBV18; CDR3nt: TGTGCCAGCTCACCACCCCAGCCAGATACGCAGTATTTT; CDR3aa: CASSPPQPDTQYF
j_gene: TRBJ2-1; abundance: .; d_gene: .; v_gene: TRBV5-5; CDR3nt: TGTGCCAGCAGTCCTGGACAAAAGAGCTCCTACAATGAGCAGTTCTTC; CDR3aa: CASSPGQKSSYNEQFF
j_gene: TRBJ2-6; abundance: .; d_gene: TRBD2; v_gene: TRBV6-1; CDR3nt: TGTGCCAGCAGAGGGACTAGCTCTGGGGCCAACGTCCTGACTTTC; CDR3aa: CASRGTSSGANVLTF
j_gene: TRBJ2-7; abundance: many; d_gene: .; v_gene: TRBV14; CDR3nt: TGTGCCAGCAGCCACGTGGGGGAGCGGAGCTCCTACGAGCAGTACTTC; CDR3aa: CASSHVGERSSYEQYF
j_gene: TRBJ1-4; abundance: few; d_gene: .; v_gene: TRBV7-6; CDR3nt: TGTGCCAGCAGCTCCCAACCTGGCACTAATGAAAAACTGTTTTTT; CDR3aa: CASSSQPGTNEKLFF
j_gene: TRBJ2-1; abundance: few; d_gene: .; v_gene: TRBV24-1; CDR3nt: TGTGCCACCAGTGATTCACTGCGCAATGAGCAGTTCTTC; CDR3aa: CATSDSLRNEQFF
j_gene: TRBJ2-3; abundance: many; d_gene: .; v_gene: TRBV15; CDR3nt: TGTGCCACCAGCAGAGATACGGATACGCAGTATTTT; CDR3aa: CATSRDTDTQYF
j_gene: TRBJ2-4; abundance: .; d_gene: TRBD1; v_gene: TRBV27; CDR3nt: TGTGCCAGCAACGTAGACAGGGAGAGGGTAAAAAACATTCAGTACTTC; CDR3aa: CASNVDRERVKNIQYF
j_gene: TRBJ2-3; abundance: few; d_gene: .; v_gene: TRBV5-1; CDR3nt: TGCGCCAGCAGCTCCGGACTTTTAACAGATACGCAGTATTTT; CDR3aa: CASSSGLLTDTQYF
j_gene: TRBJ2-3; abundance: once; d_gene: TRBD2; v_gene: TRBV20-1; CDR3nt: TGCAGTGCTAGACCCTATACTAGCGGGAGTTTGGTGGGTACGCAGTATTTT; CDR3aa: CSARPYTSGSLVGTQYF
j_gene: TRBJ2-1; abundance: .; d_gene: .; v_gene: TRBV6-1; CDR3nt: TGTGCCAGCAGTAAGCGGACCTACAATGAGCAGTTCTTC; CDR3aa: CASSKRTYNEQFF
j_gene: TRBJ2-3; abundance: few; d_gene: TRBD1; v_gene: TRBV5-1; CDR3nt: TGCGCCAGCAGCTGGTATCGGACAGGGGGCACAGATACGCAGTATTTT; CDR3aa: CASSWYRTGGTDTQYF
j_gene: TRBJ2-7; abundance: many; d_gene: .; v_gene: TRBV18; CDR3nt: TGTGCCAGCTCACAAACTAGCAAAGAATACGAGCAGTACTTC; CDR3aa: CASSQTSKEYEQYF
j_gene: TRBJ1-4; abundance: few; d_gene: .; v_gene: TRBV7-2; CDR3nt: TGTGCCAGCAGCGAGCCACCAGCAATCGTTGGACCTAATGAAAAACTGTTTTTT; CDR3aa: CASSEPPAIVGPNEKLFF
j_gene: TRBJ2-7; abundance: many; d_gene: .; v_gene: TRBV12-3/TRBV12-4; CDR3nt: TGTGCCAGCAGCAGCGGACCCGGAAGCTCCTACGAGCAGTACTTC; CDR3aa: CASSSGPGSSYEQYF
j_gene: TRBJ1-6; abundance: .; d_gene: TRBD1; v_gene: TRBV18; CDR3nt: TGTGCCAGCTCACCACGGCAGGGGGCGGTTCATTCACCCCTCCACTTT; CDR3aa: CASSPRQGAVHSPLHF